The source of this T cell receptor beta chain is a study of vaccination and CD4 T cells after COVID-19. Whole-study context: Each of the control cultures got a CEFX pool, an HIV-1 Nef pool, or no peptide.

CDR1 is LNHDA, CDR2 SQIVND, per germline (reference sequence). CDR3 length: 13 residues. V was clipped by 7 bases and J by 6 bases, with 13 bases between them. Comments on this clonotype: Its antigen remains unknown.

The Oncomine TCR Beta short-read assay was applied to DNA of cultured CD4+ T cells. From the PCR reads, TCRdb called clonotypes with MiXCR, one entry per CDR3 protein. The sample lists about 13,000 distinct CDR3 sequences, roughly three quarters occurring once. The treatment is: approximately 9-day PBMC culture with coronavirus spike peptide pools or control peptides (ViraFEST assay). Via ViraFEST, peptide pools expanded antigen-specific T cells before TCR sequencing. Negative selection isolated the CD4+ T cells once the cells had been cultured for 10 days. The V call is TRBV19, the J call TRBJ1-5, with no clear D. Sequences were obtained from CD4+ T cells from blood, cultured in vitro. This clonotype originated in a human donor who had recovered from COVID-19. The CDR3 coding sequence is TGTGCCAGTACTCCGGCCTGGAGTCAGCCCCAGCATTTT. Encoded protein: CASTPAWSQPQHF.